These T cell receptor beta chains were read from a single sample in a study of T cell responses to AZD1222 COVID-19 vaccine. The protocol was immunoSEQ multiplex PCR, while the TCRdb copy is restricted to in-frame clones and leaves out a portion. The repertoire has some 170,000 clones, roughly 92% of them found once; the top ten carry about 3%. This material consisted of peripheral blood, taken on day 0 of AZD1222 vaccination. The source is an adult in good health. CDR3s include the opening cysteine and the closing phenylalanine or tryptophan. D genes are given only for firm matches. Part of the rows lack a size; the others show once, few, many or a class for expanded clones.

CDR3,DNA,J,size,V,D
CASSSGGVGEQFF,TGTGCCAGCAGTTCCGGGGGGGTGGGTGAGCAGTTCTTC,TRBJ2-1,once,TRBV6-5,TRBD2
CASSLALSGSTYEQYF,TGTGCCAGCAGCTTAGCGCTAAGCGGGAGTACCTACGAGCAGTACTTC,TRBJ2-7,-,TRBV7-2,TRBD2
CASSRLPGAFF,TGTGCCAGCAGCCGCTTACCTGGGGCTTTCTTT,TRBJ1-1,-,TRBV3-1/TRBV3-2,-
CASSLGTGLGTDTQYF,TGCGCCAGCAGCTTGGGGACAGGGTTGGGCACAGATACGCAGTATTTT,TRBJ2-3,-,TRBV5-1,TRBD1
CASSIVARPQHF,TGTGCCAGTAGTATAGTCGCCCGGCCCCAGCATTTT,TRBJ1-5,-,TRBV19,-
CASSLNHGEQYF,TGTGCCAGCAGTTTAAATCACGGCGAGCAGTACTTC,TRBJ2-7,-,TRBV27,-
CASSPLTGSIINNYGYTF,TGTGCCAGCAGCCCACTAACAGGGAGTATTATAAATAACTATGGCTACACCTTC,TRBJ1-2,few,TRBV3-1/TRBV3-2,-
CASSLGVLGSSEQYF,TGTGCCAGCAGCTTAGGCGTACTGGGCTCGTCCGAGCAGTACTTC,TRBJ2-7,-,TRBV7-6,-
CAWSSLEGYYGYTF,TGTGCCTGGAGTTCCTTGGAGGGGTACTATGGCTACACCTTC,TRBJ1-2,few,TRBV30,-
CASSPPGVSGEAFF,TGTGCCAGTAGCCCCCCAGGGGTATCGGGGGAAGCTTTCTTT,TRBJ1-1,-,TRBV19,-
CASSVVGKDSTAFF,TGTGCCAGCAGCGTAGTGGGAAAGGATTCTACAGCTTTCTTT,TRBJ1-1,once,TRBV9,-
CASSLTAYSNYGYTF,TGTGCCAGCAGCTTAACAGCCTACTCAAACTATGGCTACACCTTC,TRBJ1-2,-,TRBV7-2,-
CASSIAGGDETQYF,TGTGCCAGTAGTATCGCAGGGGGCGATGAGACCCAGTACTTC,TRBJ2-5,once,TRBV19,TRBD1
CASSPSTGEETQYF,TGTGCCAGCAGCCCTTCCACAGGGGAAGAGACCCAGTACTTC,TRBJ2-5,few,TRBV7-9,TRBD1
CASSGTSAYYEQYF,TGCGCCAGCAGCGGAACTAGCGCCTACTACGAGCAGTACTTC,TRBJ2-7,-,TRBV5-1,TRBD2
CASSLLAGLPYEQYF,TGTGCCAGCAGTTTACTAGCGGGCCTGCCCTACGAGCAGTACTTC,TRBJ2-7,-,TRBV27,TRBD2
CASGTTGMKKETQYF,TGTGCCAGCGGAACGACAGGGATGAAGAAAGAGACCCAGTACTTC,TRBJ2-5,-,TRBV27,TRBD1
CATSSLTYEQYF,TGTGCCACCAGCAGCCTAACCTACGAGCAGTACTTC,TRBJ2-7,-,TRBV15,-
CSVPGQGSRAFF,TGCAGCGTTCCGGGACAGGGCTCTCGAGCTTTCTTT,TRBJ1-1,-,TRBV29-1,TRBD1
CASSFGQENSPLHF,TGTGCCAGCAGTTTCGGACAGGAGAATTCACCCCTCCACTTT,TRBJ1-6,-,TRBV6-6,TRBD1
CASRPTRNTEAFF,TGTGCCAGCAGGCCTACTCGGAACACTGAAGCTTTCTTT,TRBJ1-1,-,TRBV5-6,-
CASSLQGGINEKLFF,TGCGCCAGCAGCTTACAGGGGGGCATTAATGAAAAACTGTTTTTT,TRBJ1-4,few,TRBV5-1,TRBD1
CASSLEGHTEAFF,TGCGCCAGCAGCTTGGAAGGGCACACTGAAGCTTTCTTT,TRBJ1-1,-,TRBV5-1,-
CASSQWGQETQYF,TGTGCCAGCAGCCAATGGGGGCAGGAGACCCAGTACTTC,TRBJ2-5,-,TRBV3-1/TRBV3-2,-
CASISLSELFF,TGTGCCAGCATCAGCCTGAGTGAACTGTTTTTT,TRBJ1-4,-,TRBV2,-
CASSPYRDSPNYGYTF,TGTGCCAGCAGTCCATACCGGGACAGCCCTAACTATGGCTACACCTTC,TRBJ1-2,-,TRBV2,TRBD1
CASSLAGPSYEQYF,TGCGCCAGCAGCTTGGCAGGGCCCTCCTACGAGCAGTACTTC,TRBJ2-7,-,TRBV5-1,-
CATSRDKWALYEQYF,TGTGCCACCAGCAGAGATAAGTGGGCCCTCTACGAGCAGTACTTC,TRBJ2-7,-,TRBV15,-
CASSYGDRVNTEAFF,TGTGCCAGCAGTTACGGGGACAGGGTGAACACTGAAGCTTTCTTT,TRBJ1-1,-,TRBV6-5,TRBD1
CASSEGGGKTEAFF,TGTGCCAGCAGTGAAGGGGGCGGAAAAACTGAAGCTTTCTTT,TRBJ1-1,-,TRBV2,-
CSAVGLAGGSSYNEQFF,TGCAGCGCCGTGGGACTAGCGGGAGGGAGCTCCTACAATGAGCAGTTCTTC,TRBJ2-1,-,TRBV29-1,TRBD2
CASSGSPGRGAFF,TGCGCCAGCAGTGGCTCCCCCGGGCGGGGAGCTTTCTTT,TRBJ1-1,-,TRBV5-1,-
CASSSPGTGIGSGYTF,TGTGCCAGCAGCTCCCCCGGGACAGGGATTGGGAGTGGCTACACCTTC,TRBJ1-2,few,TRBV7-8,TRBD1
CASSAGRTVRGELFF,TGTGCCAGCAGCGCGGGACGGACCGTTCGCGGGGAGCTGTTTTTT,TRBJ2-2,-,TRBV11-3,-
CASMGVGKRTEAFF,TGTGCCAGTATGGGTGTCGGAAAGCGCACTGAAGCTTTCTTT,TRBJ1-1,-,TRBV19,-
CASSGGSRGSSYEQYF,TGTGCCAGCAGTGGTGGCTCCAGGGGAAGCTCCTACGAGCAGTACTTC,TRBJ2-7,-,TRBV6-1,-
CASSYRRPHTEAFF,TGTGCCAGCAGTTATCGGAGGCCGCATACTGAAGCTTTCTTT,TRBJ1-1,-,TRBV6-5,-
CSVEGAGGYEQFF,TGCAGCGTTGAGGGAGCGGGAGGGTATGAGCAGTTCTTC,TRBJ2-1,-,TRBV29-1,TRBD2
CASSESGGAYEQYF,TGCGCCAGCAGTGAGTCGGGGGGCGCGTACGAGCAGTACTTC,TRBJ2-7,-,TRBV10-2,-
CASSLSGTGHQPQHF,TGTGCCAGCAGTTTAAGCGGGACAGGGCATCAGCCCCAGCATTTT,TRBJ1-5,-,TRBV27,TRBD1
CASSPGGPNEKLFF,TGCGCCAGCAGCCCCGGGGGACCTAATGAAAAACTGTTTTTT,TRBJ1-4,-,TRBV5-1,-
CASTQKGQAYEQYF,TGTGCCAGCACCCAAAAGGGACAGGCCTACGAGCAGTACTTC,TRBJ2-7,-,TRBV7-7,TRBD1
CASSLLAAAYNEQFF,TGTGCCAGCAGCTTATTAGCGGCAGCCTACAATGAGCAGTTCTTC,TRBJ2-1,-,TRBV7-9,-
CASTSWGASAHF,TGTGCCAGCACCTCCTGGGGGGCCTCGGCGCATTTT,TRBJ1-5,-,TRBV6-5,-
CASKQPGLTYEQYF,TGTGCCAGCAAACAACCGGGCCTTACCTACGAGCAGTACTTC,TRBJ2-7,-,TRBV7-9,-
CASSLREGYGYTF,TGTGCCAGCAGCTTGCGGGAGGGCTATGGCTACACCTTC,TRBJ1-2,-,TRBV5-6,-
CASSDRTGGQPQHF,TGTGCCAGCAGTGACAGGACAGGGGGTCAGCCCCAGCATTTT,TRBJ1-5,-,TRBV2,TRBD1
CASTWTRTYGYTF,TGTGCCAGCACCTGGACAAGAACCTATGGCTACACCTTC,TRBJ1-2,-,TRBV12-3/TRBV12-4,-
CASQGMVEGDTEAFF,TGTGCCAGCCAAGGGATGGTTGAGGGAGACACTGAAGCTTTCTTT,TRBJ1-1,-,TRBV27,-
CASSPGTLGSEETQYF,TGTGCCAGCTCACCTGGGACACTGGGTAGCGAAGAGACCCAGTACTTC,TRBJ2-5,-,TRBV18,-
CASSSETGVNTEAFF,TGTGCCAGCAGCTCGGAGACAGGGGTGAACACTGAAGCTTTCTTT,TRBJ1-1,few,TRBV7-8,TRBD1
CASMVQVNTEAFF,TGTGCCAGCATGGTACAGGTAAACACTGAAGCTTTCTTT,TRBJ1-1,once,TRBV12-3/TRBV12-4,-
CASTEAGQGAHGYTF,TGTGCCAGCACCGAAGCGGGACAGGGGGCGCATGGCTACACCTTC,TRBJ1-2,few,TRBV7-9,TRBD1
CADRLAGGNEQFF,TGTGCCGACCGGCTGGCAGGGGGCAATGAGCAGTTCTTC,TRBJ2-1,-,TRBV7-9,TRBD1
CASSPAYNLEAFF,TGTGCCAGCAGTCCAGCGTACAACCTTGAAGCTTTCTTT,TRBJ1-1,-,TRBV5-6,-
CASSLPDRRSAGELFF,TGTGCCAGCAGTCTACCGGACCGTAGGTCGGCCGGGGAGCTGTTTTTT,TRBJ2-2,-,TRBV28,-
CASSYGTSGSTGYEQYF,TGTGCCAGCAGTTACGGGACTAGCGGGAGTACGGGATACGAGCAGTACTTC,TRBJ2-7,-,TRBV27,TRBD2
CASSLAIGGNTEAFF,TGTGCCAGCAGCTTAGCAATCGGGGGGAACACTGAAGCTTTCTTT,TRBJ1-1,-,TRBV7-6,-
CSVTNREGYTF,TGCAGCGTTACTAACAGGGAGGGCTACACCTTC,TRBJ1-2,-,TRBV29-1,-
CASSLDRVSVHF,TGTGCCAGCAGCTTAGATAGGGTGTCGGTCCACTTT,TRBJ1-6,-,TRBV7-2,-